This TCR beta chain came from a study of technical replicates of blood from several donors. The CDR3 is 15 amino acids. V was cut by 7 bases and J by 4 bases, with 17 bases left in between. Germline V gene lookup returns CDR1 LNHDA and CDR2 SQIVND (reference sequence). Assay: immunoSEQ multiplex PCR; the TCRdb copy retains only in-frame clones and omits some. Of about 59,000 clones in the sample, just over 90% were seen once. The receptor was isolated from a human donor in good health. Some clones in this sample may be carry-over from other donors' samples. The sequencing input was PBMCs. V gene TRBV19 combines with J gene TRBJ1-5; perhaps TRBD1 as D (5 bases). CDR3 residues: CASTPAGTTNQPQHF. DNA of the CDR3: TGTGCCAGTACCCCGGCGGGGACCACAAATCAGCCCCAGCATTTT.